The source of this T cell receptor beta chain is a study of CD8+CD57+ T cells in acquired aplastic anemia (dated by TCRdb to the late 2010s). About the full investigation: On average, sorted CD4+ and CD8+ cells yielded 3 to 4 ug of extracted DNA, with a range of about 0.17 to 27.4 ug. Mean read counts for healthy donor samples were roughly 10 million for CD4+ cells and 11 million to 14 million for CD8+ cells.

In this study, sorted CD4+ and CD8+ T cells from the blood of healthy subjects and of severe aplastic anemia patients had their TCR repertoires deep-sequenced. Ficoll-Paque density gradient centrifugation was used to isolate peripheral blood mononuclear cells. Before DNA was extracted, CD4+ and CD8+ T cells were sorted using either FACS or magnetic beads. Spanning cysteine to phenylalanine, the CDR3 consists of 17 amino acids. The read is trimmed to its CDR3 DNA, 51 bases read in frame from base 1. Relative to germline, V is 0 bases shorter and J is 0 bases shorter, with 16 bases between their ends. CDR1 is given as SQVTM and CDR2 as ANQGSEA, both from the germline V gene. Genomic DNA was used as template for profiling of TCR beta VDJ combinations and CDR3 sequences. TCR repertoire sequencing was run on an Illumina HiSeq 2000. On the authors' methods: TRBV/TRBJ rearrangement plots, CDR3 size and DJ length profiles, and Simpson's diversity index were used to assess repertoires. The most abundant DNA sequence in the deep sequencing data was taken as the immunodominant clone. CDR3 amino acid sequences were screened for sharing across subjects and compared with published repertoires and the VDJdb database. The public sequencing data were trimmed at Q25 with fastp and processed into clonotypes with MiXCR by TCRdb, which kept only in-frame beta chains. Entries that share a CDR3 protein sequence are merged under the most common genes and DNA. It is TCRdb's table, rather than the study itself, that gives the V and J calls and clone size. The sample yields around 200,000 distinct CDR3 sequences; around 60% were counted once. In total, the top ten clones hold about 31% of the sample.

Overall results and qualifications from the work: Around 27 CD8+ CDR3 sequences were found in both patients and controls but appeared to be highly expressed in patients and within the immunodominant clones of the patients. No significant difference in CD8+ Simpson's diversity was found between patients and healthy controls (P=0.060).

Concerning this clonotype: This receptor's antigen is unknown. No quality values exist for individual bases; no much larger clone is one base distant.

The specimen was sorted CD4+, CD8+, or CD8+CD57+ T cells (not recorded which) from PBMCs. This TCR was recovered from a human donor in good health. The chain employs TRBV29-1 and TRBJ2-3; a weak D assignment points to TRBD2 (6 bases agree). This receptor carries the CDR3 CSVEDQCSGTSTDTQYF. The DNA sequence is TGCAGCGTTGAAGATCAATGCTCGGGGACTAGCACAGATACGCAGTATTTT.